This T cell receptor beta chain was captured by sequencing in a study of shared clonotypes between healthy human individuals. Study-wide results and caveats: Unshared clonotypes carried lower generation probabilities than those common to all four donors.

This clone was detected only once. Its cognate antigen is unknown. The V gene's germline CDR1 is LGHNA and CDR2 YNFKEQ. CDR3 length: 14 residues. With 4 bases clipped from V and 4 bases from J, the junction kept 6 bases outside the gene matches. As originally analysed: ImmunoSEQ junction-only sequences lacked quality scores, so their filtering differed. TCRdb's copy holds only in-frame clones and misses some; the assay was immunoSEQ multiplex PCR. V and J calls and clone size are copied from that table; D and trimming were computed from the DNA. The table has some 2 million clones, around 95% seen once.

This sequence was found in a man aged 18 to 29 in good health. The material sequenced was naive CD4+ T cells sorted from blood. As for subset: CD45RA+ positively selected. V is TRBV4-2 and J is TRBJ1-2; TRBD1 matches 7 bases. CDR3 residues: CASSLETGIYGYTF. The CDR3 nucleotides read TGTGCCAGCAGCCTAGAGACAGGGATCTATGGCTACACCTTC.